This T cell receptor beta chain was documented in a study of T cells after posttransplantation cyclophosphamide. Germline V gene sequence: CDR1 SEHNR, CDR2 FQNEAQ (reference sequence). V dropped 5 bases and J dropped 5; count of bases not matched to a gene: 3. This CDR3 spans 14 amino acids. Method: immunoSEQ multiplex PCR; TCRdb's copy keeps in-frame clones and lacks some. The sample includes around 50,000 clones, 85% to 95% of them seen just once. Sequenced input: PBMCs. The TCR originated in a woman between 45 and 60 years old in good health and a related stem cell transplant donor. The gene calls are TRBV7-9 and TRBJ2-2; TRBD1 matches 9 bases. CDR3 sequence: CASSQTGGTGELFF. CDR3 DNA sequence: TGTGCCAGCAGCCAGACAGGGGGAACCGGGGAGCTGTTTTTT.